This is a list of T cell receptor beta chains from one sample in a study of blood T cell repertoires in COVID-19. Using immunoSEQ multiplex PCR, the repertoire was profiled, and TCRdb retains in-frame clones only, with some absent. The sample consists of roughly 160,000 clones, roughly 85% of them appearing once. The specimen was peripheral blood. Receptors were obtained from a man between 35 and 55 years old with acute or convalescent COVID-19. The CDR3 runs from the conserved cysteine through the conserved F or W. A D gene is named only where the DNA matches it firmly. Clone size is not always given. Where it is, it says once, few, many or a class for expanded clones.

j_call clone_size d_call v_call cdr3_aa cdr3_nt
TRBJ2-3 - - TRBV5-4 CASSFTRDSTDTQYF TGTGCCAGCAGCTTTACCCGGGATAGCACAGATACGCAGTATTTT
TRBJ2-1 - TRBD1 TRBV7-6 CASSLGFSSGTGDYKSYNEQFF TGTGCCAGCAGCTTAGGATTCTCATCCGGGACAGGGGATTACAAGTCCTACAATGAGCAGTTCTTC
TRBJ1-2 - - TRBV11-2 CASSSGEEGYTF TGTGCCAGCAGCTCCGGTGAGGAGGGCTACACCTTC
TRBJ1-2 - - TRBV4-2 CASSQDRGLIIPGYTF TGTGCCAGCAGCCAAGATCGGGGACTGATCATCCCTGGCTACACCTTC
TRBJ2-3 - TRBD1 TRBV5-1 CASSLDRVDTDTQYF TGCGCCAGCAGCTTAGACAGGGTAGACACAGATACGCAGTATTTT
TRBJ2-7 - TRBD2 TRBV7-9 CASSLRGVNEQYF TGTGCCAGCAGCTTACGGGGGGTGAACGAGCAGTACTTC
TRBJ2-3 - - TRBV24-1 CATSDLPGGTDTQYF TGTGCCACCAGTGATTTGCCGGGGGGCACAGATACGCAGTATTTT
TRBJ1-2 - - TRBV5-6 CASSLGTGGGYTF TGTGCCAGCAGCTTGGGTACAGGAGGGGGCTACACCTTC
TRBJ1-5 - - TRBV7-2 CASSLGQPGVQPQHF TGTGCCAGCAGCTTAGGACAGCCCGGTGTTCAGCCCCAGCATTTT
TRBJ2-5 - - TRBV6-2/TRBV6-3 CASSPIARETQYF TGTGCCAGCAGTCCCATAGCCCGAGAGACCCAGTACTTC
TRBJ2-3 - TRBD1 TRBV6-5 CASSYSGQGGDTQYF TGTGCCAGCAGTTACTCGGGACAGGGGGGAGATACGCAGTATTTT
TRBJ2-1 - - TRBV4-1 CASSPIERSEQFF TGCGCCAGCAGCCCTATTGAGCGGAGCGAGCAGTTCTTC
TRBJ2-2 - TRBD1 TRBV28 CASSLTGVPGELFF TGTGCCAGCAGTTTAACAGGGGTTCCCGGGGAGCTGTTTTTT
TRBJ1-2 once TRBD1 TRBV7-2 CASSLGGQAINYGYTF TGTGCCAGCAGCTTAGGGGGACAGGCGATTAACTATGGCTACACCTTC
TRBJ1-1 - TRBD1 TRBV6-5 CASRDQGESTEAFF TGTGCCAGCCGCGACCAGGGGGAGAGCACTGAAGCTTTCTTT
TRBJ1-4 - TRBD1 TRBV5-1 CASSSDRGANEKLFF TGCGCCAGCAGCTCGGACAGGGGTGCTAATGAAAAACTGTTTTTT
TRBJ1-6 - - TRBV3-1/TRBV3-2 CASSREGGSPLHF TGTGCCAGCAGCCGGGAGGGAGGTTCACCCCTCCACTTT
TRBJ1-1 few - TRBV7-9 CASSLAGAGLNTEAFF TGTGCCAGCAGCTTAGCCGGAGCAGGGCTGAACACTGAAGCTTTCTTT
TRBJ1-4 - - TRBV7-9 CASSLSGVNEKLFF TGTGCCAGCAGCCTATCAGGGGTTAATGAAAAACTGTTTTTT
TRBJ1-1 - - TRBV6-6 CASRGPAGRNTEAFF TGTGCCAGCAGGGGGCCCGCTGGCAGGAACACTGAAGCTTTCTTT
TRBJ2-7 - - TRBV5-1 CASSSRGEQYF TGCGCCAGCAGCTCCCGGGGGGAGCAGTACTTC
TRBJ2-3 - - TRBV11-2 CASSLDRLGATDTQYF TGTGCCAGCAGCTTAGATAGGTTAGGGGCCACAGATACGCAGTATTTT
TRBJ2-5 once TRBD2 TRBV6-6 CASTLRTAGEETQYF TGTGCCAGCACCCTCCGGACGGCGGGGGAGGAGACCCAGTACTTC
TRBJ2-3 - - TRBV5-8 CASSLARGGTDTQYF TGTGCCAGCAGCTTGGCTCGGGGTGGCACAGATACGCAGTATTTT
TRBJ1-2 - TRBD1 TRBV27 CASSYHRGSDGYTF TGTGCCAGCAGCTACCACAGGGGATCGGATGGCTACACCTTC
TRBJ1-3 once - TRBV19 CASSIDGGGTGNTIYF TGTGCCAGTAGTATAGATGGCGGGGGTACTGGAAACACCATATATTTT
TRBJ1-3 - TRBD1 TRBV3-1/TRBV3-2 CASSQGDRGLRNTIYF TGTGCCAGCAGCCAAGGGGACAGGGGGCTTAGAAACACCATATATTTT
TRBJ2-2 - - TRBV7-6 CASSLVTAATGELFF TGTGCCAGCAGCTTAGTAACGGCGGCGACCGGGGAGCTGTTTTTT
TRBJ2-1 - - TRBV19 CASSIPRGRSSYNEQFF TGTGCCAGTAGTATCCCTCGAGGGAGGAGCTCCTACAATGAGCAGTTCTTC
TRBJ2-2 - - TRBV5-1 CASSFFRVATGELFF TGCGCCAGCAGCTTTTTCCGGGTGGCTACCGGGGAGCTGTTTTTT
TRBJ1-6 - - TRBV2 CASSELEGGSPLHF TGTGCCAGCAGTGAATTGGAGGGCGGGTCACCCCTCCACTTT
TRBJ1-2 once TRBD1 TRBV14 CASSRDRDYTF TGTGCCAGCAGCCGAGACAGGGACTACACCTTC
TRBJ1-5 once - TRBV5-5 CASSLEYSNQPQHF TGTGCCAGCAGCTTGGAATATAGCAATCAGCCCCAGCATTTT
TRBJ2-7 once TRBD2 TRBV5-4 CASSSGLAASYEQYF TGTGCCAGCAGCTCGGGGCTAGCGGCCTCCTACGAGCAGTACTTC
TRBJ2-7 - - TRBV6-5 CASTYDTTLSKQYF TGTGCCAGCACCTACGACACGACCCTGAGTAAGCAGTACTTC
TRBJ2-1 - TRBD2 TRBV9 CASSMTSSLPNEQFF TGTGCCAGCAGCATGACTAGCAGCCTCCCCAATGAGCAGTTCTTC
TRBJ2-7 few - TRBV3-1/TRBV3-2 CASSQSFYEQYF TGTGCCAGCAGCCAATCATTCTACGAGCAGTACTTC
TRBJ2-5 - - TRBV19 CASSTRGAEETQYF TGTGCCAGTAGTACCCGCGGGGCCGAAGAGACCCAGTACTTC
TRBJ1-1 - - TRBV5-1 CASSLGREGTEAFF TGCGCCAGCAGCTTGGGGAGGGAGGGCACTGAAGCTTTCTTT
TRBJ2-7 - - TRBV11-2 CASSLEESSSGYEQYF TGTGCCAGCAGCTTAGAAGAATCATCCTCCGGGTACGAGCAGTACTTC
TRBJ2-3 - - TRBV5-1 CASSLSGSSTDTQYF TGCGCCAGCAGCTTGTCGGGATCTAGCACAGATACGCAGTATTTT
TRBJ2-3 - - TRBV27 CASSPDNKFTDTQYF TGTGCCAGCAGTCCCGACAACAAATTCACAGATACGCAGTATTTT
TRBJ1-6 once TRBD1 TRBV28 CASSLTGQYSPLHF TGTGCCAGCAGTTTAACGGGACAGTATTCACCCCTCCACTTT
TRBJ1-4 - - TRBV18 CASSGGDEKLFF TGTGCCAGCTCAGGCGGGGATGAAAAACTGTTTTTT
TRBJ2-3 - TRBD2 TRBV5-4 CASRSSSGGAIVADTQYF TGTGCCAGCAGATCATCTAGCGGGGGGGCCATCGTAGCAGATACGCAGTATTTT
TRBJ2-3 - TRBD2 TRBV28 CASSFLAGGRSDTQYF TGTGCCAGCAGTTTCTTGGCGGGGGGGAGGTCAGATACGCAGTATTTT